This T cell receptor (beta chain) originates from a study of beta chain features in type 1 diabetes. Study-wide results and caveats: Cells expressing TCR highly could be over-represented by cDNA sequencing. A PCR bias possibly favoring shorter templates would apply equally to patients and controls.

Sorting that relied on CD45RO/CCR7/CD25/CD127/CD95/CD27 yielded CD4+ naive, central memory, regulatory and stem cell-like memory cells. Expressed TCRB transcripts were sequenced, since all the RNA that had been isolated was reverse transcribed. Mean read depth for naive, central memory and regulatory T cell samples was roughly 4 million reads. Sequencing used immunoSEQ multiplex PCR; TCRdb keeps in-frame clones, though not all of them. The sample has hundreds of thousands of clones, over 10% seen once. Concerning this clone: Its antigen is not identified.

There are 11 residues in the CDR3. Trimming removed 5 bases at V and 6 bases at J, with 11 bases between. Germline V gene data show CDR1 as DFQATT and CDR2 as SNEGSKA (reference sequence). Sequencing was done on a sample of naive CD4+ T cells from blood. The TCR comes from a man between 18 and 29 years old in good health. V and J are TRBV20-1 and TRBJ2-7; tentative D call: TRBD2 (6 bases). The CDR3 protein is CSALTRPEQYF. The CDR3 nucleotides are TGCAGTGCTTTGACTAGGCCCGAGCAGTACTTC.